Each of the 8 T cell receptor beta chains below was sequenced from the same sample in a study of blood T cell repertoires in COVID-19. Profiled with immunoSEQ multiplex PCR; TCRdb holds only in-frame clones, not every one. The sample includes more than 15,000 clones, 70% to 90% of them seen just once. Sequencing was performed on peripheral blood. The source is a human donor with active COVID-19. The donor label of this sample is uncertain.

This clone came up a few times. The chain is built from TRBV4-1 and TRBJ2-3; TRBD2 matches at 11 bases. The CDR3 extends over 17 amino acids. Germline assignment: CDR1 MGHRA and CDR2 YSYEKL. After removal of 1 base from V and 5 bases from J, the junction contained 8 bases not matched to a gene. The CDR3 bases are TGCGCCAGCAGCCAAGTGGGACTAGCGGTGCGGGGAGATACGCAGTATTTT. This gives the protein CASSQVGLAVRGDTQYF.

This clone came up once. The chain recombines TRBV7-2 with TRBJ2-7, with 7 bases matching TRBD2. Per germline, CDR1 SGHTA and CDR2 FQGNSA. With V trimmed by 10 bases and J by 0 bases, 6 bases remained unmatched. The CDR3 contains 13 residues. CDR3 residues: CATREDNSYEQYF. CDR3 nucleotides: TGTGCCACCCGGGAGGATAACTCCTACGAGCAGTACTTC.

A single count supports this clone. The chain links TRBV13 to TRBJ2-7, with TRBD2 matching 10 bases. The V gene's germline CDR1 is PRHDT and CDR2 FYEKMQ (reference sequence). The CDR3 loop spans 17 amino acids. V trimming: 5 bases; J trimming: 4 bases; junction bases outside the gene matches: 14. The CDR3 sequence: CASSPNRLAGVRYEQYF. The CDR3 DNA is TGTGCCAGCAGCCCTAATCGGCTAGCGGGAGTAAGATACGAGCAGTACTTC. Full variable domain (remainder filled in from reference TRBV13 and TRBJ2-7): AAGVIQSPRHLIKEKRETATLKCYPIPRHDTVYWYQQGPGQDPQFLISFYEKMQSDKGSIPDRFSAQQFSDYHSELNMSSLELGDSALYFCASSPNRLAGVRYEQYFGPGTRLTVT.

This chain links TRBV7-3 with TRBJ2-1, with a tentative D call TRBD2 (6 bases). Germline V gene data show CDR1 as SGHTA and CDR2 as FQGTGA. The V end was cut by 0 bases, the J end by 3 bases, with 15 bases between. The CDR3 consists of 17 residues. This chain's CDR3 is CASSLTDGGGLYNEQFF. CDR3 nucleotide sequence: TGTGCCAGCAGCTTAACGGACGGGGGAGGCCTCTACAATGAGCAGTTCTTC.

CDR3 protein: CASSSGQTSGNTIYF. Written as DNA, the CDR3 is TGTGCCAGCAGCTCAGGACAGACTTCTGGAAACACCATATATTTT. This sequence joins TRBV5-5 and TRBJ1-3; D may be TRBD1 (6 bases). Germline CDR1 and CDR2: SGHKS and YYEKEE (reference sequence). V lost 3 bases and J lost 1, with 11 bases in between. The CDR3 is made up of 15 amino acids.

The chain has TRBV5-1 and TRBJ1-6; possible D gene TRBD1, 6 bases. CDR1 and CDR2 (germline): SGHRS, YFSETQ. V dropped 0 bases and J dropped 6 bases, with 13 bases sitting between them. CDR3 size: 16 residues. In DNA form, the CDR3 reads TGCGCCAGCAGCTTGGAGTCAGGGGTAGGTAATTCACCCCTCCACTTT. It specifies CASSLESGVGNSPLHF.

The chain recombines TRBV19 with TRBJ1-6; 10 bases line up with TRBD1. This CDR3 is built from 17 residues. The J segment lost 9 bases and the V segment lost 1 base, leaving 9 bases of the junction unmatched. Germline loops: CDR1 LNHDA, CDR2 SQIVND (reference sequence). The CDR3 DNA is TGTGCCAGTAGTATAGGAAGGAGGGACAGGGGTAGTTCACCCCTCCACTTT. Protein sequence: CASSIGRRDRGSSPLHF.

The chain carries TRBV13 and TRBJ2-3, with 12 bases that match TRBD2. In germline, CDR1 is PRHDT, CDR2 FYEKMQ (reference sequence). CDR3 length: 18 residues. The junction had 11 bases not matched to a gene; V was cut back by 6 bases and J by 1 base. The CDR3 region is CASSSSSGGAPGTDTQYF. The CDR3 bases are TGTGCCAGCAGTTCATCTAGCGGGGGGGCCCCTGGCACAGATACGCAGTATTTT.